The 14 T cell receptor beta chains given below trace back to one sample, sequenced in a study of response to subunit inactivated influenza vaccine. TCRdb used MiXCR to reprocess the RT-PCR reads, holding one entry per CDR3 protein. The data hold over 650,000 distinct CDR3 sequences, with approximately 17% observed a single time. The sequencing used PBMCs from blood, collected 5 to 6 days after vaccination. These receptor sequences come from a man aged 50 to 60 who received an inactivated influenza vaccine.

This clonotype was observed a handful of times. The chain couples TRBV5-1 to TRBJ2-7; D unclear. CDR1 is SGHRS and CDR2 is YFSETQ in the germline V gene. Trimming cost V 4 bases and J 0 bases, with 11 bases left between them. This CDR3 comprises 14 residues. CDR3 sequence (DNA): TGCGCCAGCAGCATAACGACTGACTCCTACGAGCAGTACTTC. Amino acids: CASSITTDSYEQYF.

The J gene is TRBJ2-1, the V gene TRBV24-1; 8 nucleotides agree with TRBD1. Germline assignment: CDR1 KGHDR and CDR2 SFDVKD. This CDR3 is 17 amino acids long. V shed 3 bases, J shed 0 bases, and the junction held 6 bases outside the gene matches. The CDR3 loop is CATSDASRGHSYNEQFF. The DNA for the CDR3 is TGTGCCACCAGTGATGCCAGCAGGGGGCACTCCTACAATGAGCAGTTCTTC.

This clonotype was seen more than once but under ten times. The chain uses TRBV29-1 and TRBJ2-5; D is uncertain. The CDR3 length is 12 residues. Trimming cost V 5 bases and J 2 bases, with 9 bases left between them. The germline gives CDR1 SQVTM, CDR2 ANQGSEA. CDR3 loop: CSVWTDQETQYF. The CDR3 bases are TGCAGCGTTTGGACGGATCAAGAGACCCAGTACTTC.

This chain links TRBV6-1 with TRBJ2-7, with 7 bases identical to TRBD1. J lost 3 bases, V lost 8 bases, and 10 bases had no gene match. The CDR3 contains 14 residues. Germline V gives CDR1 MNHNS, CDR2 SASEGT. CDR3 DNA: TGTGCCAGCTTCCAACCGGGACAGAGCTACGAGCAGTACTTC. Amino acids: CASFQPGQSYEQYF.

This clonotype was counted only a few times. The CDR3 bases are TGTGCCAGCAGTTCGGGACTAGCGGGAGAGGATGGCTCCTACAATGAGCAGTTCTTC. It is translated as CASSSGLAGEDGSYNEQFF. This sequence joins TRBV28 and TRBJ2-1; TRBD2 agrees at 14 bases. V shed 4 bases and J 0 bases; nucleotides not matched to a gene: 8. Germline CDR1 and CDR2: MDHEN and SYDVKM. The CDR3 runs 19 residues.

The J gene is TRBJ2-1, the V gene TRBV18; TRBD2 might be the D (6 bases). Trimming took 6 bases from V and 9 from J, leaving 27 bases between them. Germline loops: CDR1 KGHSH, CDR2 LQKENI. CDR3 length: 17 residues. The CDR3 DNA reads TGTGCCAGCTCTCCTAGACTAGTGAGCATATTGGGCGGTGAGCAGTTCTTC. Encoded protein: CASSPRLVSILGGEQFF. Based on the CDR3 plus reference TRBV18 and TRBJ2-1, the full variable domain is NAGVMQNPRHLVRRRGQEARLRCSPMKGHSHVYWYRQLPEEGLKFMVYLQKENIIDESGMPKERFSAEFPKEGPSILRIQQVVRGDSAAYFCASSPRLVSILGGEQFFGPGTRLTVL.

This clonotype has a handful of counts. The V call is TRBV20-1, the J call TRBJ2-4; D is ambiguous. Germline V CDR1 and CDR2: DFQATT, SNEGSKA (reference sequence). The CDR3 loop spans 13 amino acids. V was clipped by 0 bases and J by 4 bases, with 7 bases between them. CDR3: CSARDSIKNIQYF. The CDR3 DNA sequence: TGCAGTGCTAGAGATTCAATTAAAAACATTCAGTACTTC.

The rearrangement links TRBV24-1 to TRBJ2-3; D uncertain. CDR1 KGHDR and CDR2 SFDVKD come from the germline V gene. Between the trimmed V and J ends, which lost 5 bases and 2 bases, there was a span of 7 bases. The CDR3 spans 13 residues. The CDR3 region has the DNA TGTGCCACCAGTGCTCTCCACACAGATACGCAGTATTTT. Translated, it gives CATSALHTDTQYF.

A few counts support this clonotype. The chain recombines TRBV5-4 with TRBJ2-5, with D perhaps matching TRBD1 (6 bases). Germline V gene lookup returns CDR1 SGHNT and CDR2 YYREEE (reference sequence). Trimming took 4 bases from V and 0 from J, leaving 16 bases between them. The CDR3 contains 16 residues. CDR3: CASSNPMDSYQETQYF. The CDR3 nucleotides read TGTGCCAGCAGCAACCCTATGGACAGTTACCAAGAGACCCAGTACTTC.

This clonotype has just a few counts. This chain joins TRBV12-3 or TRBV12-4 and TRBJ2-1; perhaps D is TRBD1 or TRBD2 (5 bases each). This CDR3 comprises 14 residues. Trimming took 5 bases from V and 6 from J, leaving 14 bases between them. CDR3 loop: CASSRGPGGNEQFF. The CDR3 nucleotides are TGTGCCAGCAGTCGGGGACCTGGGGGCAATGAGCAGTTCTTC.

The CDR3 reads CSARVTSRYEQYF. The CDR3, as DNA: TGCAGTGCTAGAGTGACATCCCGCTACGAGCAGTACTTC. J is TRBJ2-7 and V is TRBV20-1; D unresolved. The germline gives CDR1 DFQATT, CDR2 SNEGSKA (reference sequence). CDR3 length: 13 residues. Trimming took 1 base from V and 3 from J, leaving 10 bases between them.

In DNA, the CDR3 is TGTGCCATCAGTGAGATGGGTGCGGGGGCCGGGGATACGCAGTATTTT. Amino acid sequence: CAISEMGAGAGDTQYF. The chain combines TRBV10-3 with TRBJ2-3; the D gene is possibly TRBD2 (7 bases). CDR1 is ENHRY, CDR2 SYGVKD, per germline. Trimming stripped 2 bases from V and 6 bases from J, with 18 bases between. This CDR3 contains 16 residues.

This chain joins TRBV20-1 and TRBJ2-5, with D uncertain. Germline V CDR1 and CDR2: DFQATT, SNEGSKA (reference sequence). The V and J ends lost 2 bases and 7 bases respectively, with 5 bases between them. This CDR3 has 10 residues. The CDR3 DNA reads as TGCAGTGCTAGACACCGGACCCAGTACTTC. This codes for CSARHRTQYF.

In its sample, this clonotype was seen a few times. This chain links TRBV7-2 with TRBJ1-2; D is perhaps TRBD1 (5 bases). Trimming took off 6 bases at V and 5 bases at J, with 19 bases between the two ends. Germline values: CDR1 SGHTA, CDR2 FQGNSA. The CDR3 consists of 15 residues. The CDR3 nucleotides read TGTGCCAGCAGACCTAATCGATGGGACGGATATGGCTACACCTTC. Translating gives CASRPNRWDGYGYTF.